Below, one T cell receptor beta chain is given with its context. This specimen belongs to a study of control samples from healthy donors and cancer patients. Trimming cost V 7 bases and J 2 bases, with 15 bases left between them. The CDR3 extends over 14 amino acids. Germline loops: CDR1 MDHEN, CDR2 SYDVKM. This table comes from immunoSEQ multiplex PCR, and its TCRdb copy is limited to in-frame clones, with some not included. The data show 130,000 or so clones, approximately 90% seen once. The J gene is TRBJ2-7, the V gene TRBV28; TRBD1 might be the D (6 bases). Sequencing used blood. The receptor was isolated from a man aged 45 to 65 in good health. CDR3 nucleotide sequence: TGTGCCAGCATGTCAGTGACAGGAGCCTACGAGCAGTACTTC. Translated, it gives CASMSVTGAYEQYF.